These 27 T cell receptor beta chains originate from one sample sequenced in a study of T cells in Graves' hyperthyroidism and ophthalmopathy. TCR beta CDR3 regions were amplified from RNA. Initially, a first-round RT-PCR of the TCR CDR3 employed the HTBI primer set. A single record per CDR3 protein comes from TCRdb applying MiXCR to the multiplex PCR reads. Of approximately 610,000 distinct CDR3 sequences in the sample, roughly 14% were seen once. Sequenced input: blood. The receptors here all came from a woman in her forties with Graves' ophthalmopathy.

This clonotype has at least ten counts. CDR3 region: CATASGTGAYEQYF. The CDR3 DNA sequence: TGTGCCACCGCCTCCGGGACAGGGGCCTACGAGCAGTACTTC. The V gene is TRBV19, the J gene TRBJ2-7; TRBD1 matches at 10 bases. Per germline, CDR1 LNHDA and CDR2 SQIVND (reference sequence). J gave up 2 bases and V 10 bases, and 8 bases lay outside the gene matches. This CDR3 comprises 14 residues. Complete variable domain (other parts from reference TRBV19 and TRBJ2-7): DGGITQSPKYLFRKEGQNVTLSCEQNLNHDAMYWYRQDPGQGLRLIYYSQIVNDFQKGDIAEGYSVSREKKESFPLTVTSAQKNPTAFYLCATASGTGAYEQYFGPGTRLTVT.

The chain couples TRBV15 to TRBJ2-5; 12 bases are a match to TRBD2. This CDR3 region has 18 residues. V lost 1 base and J lost 5; bases outside the gene matches: 11. CDR1 LNHNV and CDR2 YYDKDF come from the germline V gene (reference sequence). CDR3 DNA: TGTGCCACCAGCAGAGCGGGACTAGCGGGTCTTGGGGGGGAGACCCAGTACTTC. Translated: CATSRAGLAGLGGETQYF.

This clonotype appeared many times. V is TRBV30 and J is TRBJ1-5, with 10 bases matching TRBD1. This CDR3 comprises 14 residues. Unmatched junction bases numbered 5, after V lost 3 bases and J lost 6 bases. Germline-derived CDR1 and CDR2 are GTSNPN and SVGIG (reference sequence). The CDR3 region is CAWSGTGVTQPQHF. CDR3 sequence (DNA): TGTGCCTGGAGCGGGACAGGGGTAACTCAGCCCCAGCATTTT.

The sample holds many counts of this clonotype. This rearrangement joins TRBV20-1 to TRBJ1-2; D uncertain. From germline, CDR1 is DFQATT and CDR2 SNEGSKA (reference sequence). The CDR3 contains 13 residues. The V end was cut by 3 bases, the J end by 7 bases, with 15 bases between. CDR3 bases: TGCAGTGCTAGCCCAGGTCACTTACTTGGCTACACCTTC. This gives the protein CSASPGHLLGYTF.

This clonotype was observed a handful of times. This rearrangement joins TRBV7-9 to TRBJ1-1, with 7 bases identical to TRBD1. Germline values: CDR1 SEHNR, CDR2 FQNEAQ (reference sequence). CDR3 length: 15 amino acids. V was clipped by 5 bases and J by 3 bases; unmatched bases: 9. CDR3 DNA: TGTGCCAGCAGCCAGCCGACAGGGCTGGACACTGAAGCTTTCTTT. This gives the protein CASSQPTGLDTEAFF. The whole variable domain, filled in from reference TRBV7-9 and TRBJ1-1, reads DTGVSQNPRHKITKRGQNVTFRCDPISEHNRLYWYRQTLGQGPEFLTYFQNEAQLEKSRLLSDRFSAERPKGSFSTLEIQRTEQGDSAMYLCASSQPTGLDTEAFFGQGTRLTVV.

This clonotype was counted at least ten times. The chain links TRBV20-1 to TRBJ2-2; TRBD2 aligns across 8 bases. Trimming cost V 1 base and J 4 bases; bases outside gene matches: 5. There are 15 residues in the CDR3. From germline, CDR1 is DFQATT and CDR2 SNEGSKA (reference sequence). The CDR3 sequence is CSARAPGRGTGELFF. The DNA for the CDR3 is TGCAGTGCTAGAGCCCCCGGGAGGGGCACCGGGGAGCTGTTTTTT.

This clonotype was counted a few times. V is TRBV14 and J is TRBJ2-5; 7 nucleotides align to TRBD1. CDR1 is SGHDN and CDR2 is FVKESK in the germline V gene. The length of the CDR3 is 14 residues. Trimming removed 1 base from V and 3 bases from J; junction bases left unmatched: 2. This CDR3 reads CASSQADREETQYF. The CDR3 coding sequence is TGTGCCAGCAGCCAAGCAGACAGGGAAGAGACCCAGTACTTC.

This clonotype came up many times. The CDR3 loop reads CASSYLTSGSYEQYF. The CDR3, as DNA: TGTGCCAGCAGTTACCTAACTAGCGGCTCCTACGAGCAGTACTTC. This chain connects TRBV6-5 to TRBJ2-7, with 8 positions matching TRBD2. The CDR3 spans 15 residues. V was pared by 2 bases and J by 0 bases, with 3 bases of the junction left unmatched. Per the germline V gene, CDR1 is MNHEY and CDR2 is SVGAGI.

This clonotype has at least ten counts. The gene calls are TRBV11-1 and TRBJ2-5; no clear D gene. Between the trimmed V and J ends, which lost 5 bases and 5 bases, there was a span of 21 bases. In germline, CDR1 is SGHAT, CDR2 FQDESV (reference sequence). The CDR3 spans 16 residues. As DNA, the CDR3 is TGTGCCAGCAGCCCTCGGATCAGTCAGGCGCGGGAGACCCAGTACTTC. Its translation: CASSPRISQARETQYF. The full variable domain, in which reference TRBV11-1 and TRBJ2-5 provide the parts outside the CDR3, is EAEVAQSPRYKITEKSQAVAFWCDPISGHATLYWYRQILGQGPELLVQFQDESVVDDSQLPKDRFSAERLKGVDSTLKIQPAELGDSAMYLCASSPRISQARETQYFGPGTRLLVL.

In its sample, this clonotype was seen many times. The chain couples TRBV7-2 to TRBJ2-2, with 13 positions matching TRBD2. This CDR3 is 19 amino acids long. V was pared by 4 bases and J by 5 bases, with 13 bases of the junction left unmatched. Germline lookup yields CDR1 SGHTA and CDR2 FQGNSA. The CDR3 DNA is TGTGCCAGCAGCTCCGTTCCGGGACTAGCGGGGCTCGAGACCGGGGAGCTGTTTTTT. Amino acid sequence: CASSSVPGLAGLETGELFF.

This clonotype was seen many times. This sequence joins TRBV10-1 and TRBJ2-7; 10 bases agree with TRBD1. Germline loops: CDR1 WNHNN, CDR2 SYGVQD (reference sequence). This CDR3 has 15 residues. Trimming removed 6 bases from V and 7 bases from J; junction bases left unmatched: 12. CDR3 DNA: TGCGCCAGCAGCGAACCGGGACAGGGGATAGAAGAGCAGTACTTC. It encodes CASSEPGQGIEEQYF.

The genes are TRBV3-1 and TRBJ2-2, with 10 bases matching TRBD1. The germline V gene has CDR1 LGHDT and CDR2 YNNKEL (reference sequence). The CDR3 is 16 residues long. Trimming took 3 bases from V and 3 from J; bases not matched to a gene: 4. The CDR3 sequence: CASSHTGTGDTGELFF. In DNA form, the CDR3 reads TGTGCCAGCAGCCATACCGGGACAGGGGACACCGGGGAGCTGTTTTTT.

This clonotype was seen repeatedly, ten times or more. The chain carries TRBV2 and TRBJ1-2; D gene unclear. The length of the CDR3 is 14 residues. The V end lost 4 bases, the J end lost 7 bases, and 16 bases lay between the germline ends. Germline V gives CDR1 SNHLY, CDR2 FYNNEI. CDR3 loop: CASSARSGGSGYTF. The CDR3 nucleotides are TGTGCCAGCAGTGCCAGATCGGGCGGCTCTGGCTACACCTTC.

This clonotype was counted many times. The chain carries TRBV19 and TRBJ2-7; 7 nucleotides match TRBD1. With 5 bases clipped from V and 0 bases from J, the junction kept 7 bases outside the gene matches. Germline CDR1 is LNHDA and CDR2 is SQIVND (reference sequence). The CDR3 has 15 amino acids. This CDR3 reads CASSEGQRSSYEQYF. The CDR3 nucleotides are TGTGCCAGTAGTGAGGGACAGCGGAGCTCCTACGAGCAGTACTTC.

This clonotype occurred many times. The chain is built from TRBV28 and TRBJ1-2; D may be TRBD1 (5 bases). V gave up 2 bases and J gave up 3 bases, with 13 bases separating them. This CDR3 spans 15 amino acids. CDR1 and CDR2 from the germline V gene are MDHEN and SYDVKM. CDR3 in DNA: TGTGCCAGCAGTTTAGTCGGCAGGGAGGACTATGGCTACACCTTC. This codes for CASSLVGREDYGYTF.

This clonotype has at least ten counts. V and J are TRBV6-4 and TRBJ1-1; D is unresolved. V lost 5 bases, J lost 1 base, and 26 bases lay in between. The germline V gene encodes CDR1 MRHNA and CDR2 SNTAGT. The CDR3 extends over 19 amino acids. The CDR3 nucleotides are TGTGCCAGCAGTCGACGAAAGGGCTTCTCTAGTAGGGCGAACACTGAAGCTTTCTTT. Protein product: CASSRRKGFSSRANTEAFF.

This clonotype was picked up a small number of times. A clone one base away is much larger, so this may be a read error. The J gene is TRBJ2-7, the V gene TRBV6-1; no clear D. CDR3 size: 11 residues. Trimming removed 3 bases from V and 5 bases from J, with 5 bases in between. The germline gives CDR1 MNHNS, CDR2 SASEGT. In DNA form, the CDR3 reads TGTGCCAGCAGTGACACAGACGAGCAGTACTTC. It is translated as CASSDTDEQYF.

This clonotype was seen at least ten times. The gene calls are TRBV6-1 and TRBJ1-1; 9 bases match TRBD1. CDR3 length equals 14 residues. Germline loops: CDR1 MNHNS, CDR2 SASEGT. The J segment lost 3 bases and the V segment lost 5 bases, leaving 4 bases of the junction unmatched. The CDR3 bases are TGTGCCAGCAGTCCTACAGGGGGCTACACTGAAGCTTTCTTT. Amino acids: CASSPTGGYTEAFF.

This clonotype was seen only a few times. The chain combines TRBV11-1 with TRBJ2-5; 9 positions match TRBD1. The CDR3 has 14 residues. Looked up from germline, CDR1 is SGHAT and CDR2 is FQDESV (reference sequence). V dropped 5 bases and J dropped 4; count of bases not matched to a gene: 5. CDR3 sequence reads: CASSPNRGLETQYF. CDR3 bases: TGTGCCAGCAGCCCGAACAGGGGGCTAGAGACCCAGTACTTC.

This clonotype was seen repeatedly, ten times or more. The chain joins TRBV7-2 to TRBJ2-4; possibly TRBD2 for D (7 bases). CDR1 SGHTA and CDR2 FQGNSA come from the germline V gene. This CDR3 contains 17 residues. The V gene lost 2 bases and the J gene lost 3 bases, with 17 bases spanning the gap. CDR3 sequence: CASSLRWGGAGKNIQYF. Written as DNA, the CDR3 is TGTGCCAGCAGCTTAAGATGGGGGGGGGCCGGCAAAAACATTCAGTACTTC.

The table lists this clonotype with many counts. The V gene is TRBV29-1, the J gene TRBJ2-7; TRBD1 might be the D (6 bases). The germline gives CDR1 SQVTM, CDR2 ANQGSEA. The CDR3 consists of 14 residues. V lost 1 base and J 3 bases, leaving 13 bases between the germline ends. The CDR3 protein is CSVEVAQGGYEQYF. The CDR3 bases are TGCAGCGTTGAAGTGGCGCAAGGGGGCTACGAGCAGTACTTC.

Details on this clonotype: A much more abundant neighbour one base away suggests this may be a read error. The chain employs TRBV28 and TRBJ2-5; either TRBD1 or TRBD2 may fit D (5 bases each). V lost 5 bases and J lost 1, with 17 bases in between. The CDR3 contains 16 residues. The germline V gene has CDR1 MDHEN and CDR2 SYDVKM. In DNA, the CDR3 is TGTGCCAGCAGTGGTATTAGGGGACGCGTCCAAGAGACCCAGTACTTC. It translates to CASSGIRGRVQETQYF.

This clonotype was counted at least ten times. CDR3 sequence (DNA): TGTGCCAGCATCCCCCGGGTATTGGGCTATGGCTACACCTTC. Protein sequence: CASIPRVLGYGYTF. The gene calls are TRBV6-1 and TRBJ1-2; D call uncertain. V was clipped by 7 bases and J by 4 bases, with 16 bases between them. The CDR3 sequence is 14 residues long. The V gene's germline CDR1 is MNHNS and CDR2 SASEGT.

This clonotype was seen repeatedly, ten times or more. V gene TRBV29-1 combines with J gene TRBJ1-1, with D possibly matching TRBD1 (5 bases). Germline-derived CDR1 and CDR2 are SQVTM and ANQGSEA. Trimming took off 1 base at V and 11 bases at J, with 11 bases between the two ends. CDR3 length equals 11 residues. The CDR3 loop is CSVEGGERAFF. CDR3 sequence (DNA): TGCAGCGTTGAAGGGGGGGAGCGGGCTTTCTTT.

The sample holds many counts of this clonotype. CDR3 amino acids: CASASSGVAETQYF. In nucleotides, the CDR3 is TGTGCCAGCGCATCAAGCGGGGTAGCAGAGACCCAGTACTTC. The chain couples TRBV7-8 to TRBJ2-5; 7 nucleotides match TRBD2. Germline CDR1 is SGHVS and CDR2 is FQNEAQ. V lost 8 bases, J lost 4 bases, and 10 bases stayed unmatched. The CDR3 contains 14 residues.

Ten or more counts support this clonotype. The chain employs TRBV19 and TRBJ2-7; maybe TRBD1 (5 bases). The V end was cut by 5 bases, the J end by 0 bases, with 14 bases between. The CDR3 length is 15 residues. Germline V lookup: CDR1 LNHDA, CDR2 SQIVND (reference sequence). The CDR3 is CASSAPGFPSYEQYF. The CDR3 DNA reads TGTGCCAGTAGTGCCCCAGGGTTTCCCTCCTACGAGCAGTACTTC.

This clonotype showed up many times. This chain links TRBV19 with TRBJ1-2, with 11 nucleotides matching TRBD1. Germline V lookup: CDR1 LNHDA, CDR2 SQIVND (reference sequence). V gave up 0 bases and J gave up 3 bases; unmatched junction bases: 6. The CDR3 length is 17 residues. In DNA form, the CDR3 reads TGTGCCAGTAGTATAGACGGACAGGGGGCGTTTGACTATGGCTACACCTTC. Its translation is CASSIDGQGAFDYGYTF.